This T cell receptor beta chain was found in a study of siplizumab effects on memory and regulatory T cells. Each sample yielded roughly 9.3 x 10^4 assayed TCR templates. TCRdb keeps only in-frame clones here, not all; method: immunoSEQ multiplex PCR. The sample holds roughly 100,000 clones, 80% to 95% seen once. Sequencing was done on a sample of non-Treg CD4+ T cells sorted from blood. The TCR was taken from a human donor in good health.

The CDR3 protein is CASRAGKSGYTF. CDR3 sequence (DNA): TGTGCCAGCAGGGCAGGGAAATCGGGCTACACCTTC. The rearrangement joins TRBV6-1 to TRBJ1-2; possible D gene TRBD1, 5 bases. Per germline, CDR1 MNHNS and CDR2 SASEGT. This CDR3 spans 12 amino acids. Trimming removed 6 bases at V and 8 bases at J, with 13 bases between.